This T cell receptor beta chain was found in a study of cytomegalovirus exposure and HLA in healthy donors. Overall study context: Early release data held some 80 million unique TCRs from HLA-typed donors. Of the donors genotyped, about 410 in all, about 80% fell in the Caucasian-associated ancestry cluster. Study-wide results and caveats: The HLA-A and HLA-B alleles of most subjects were reportedly predicted accurately from TCR beta sequences. Several of the most significant clusters were apparently associated with common viral pathogens in a later analysis.

A word on this clone: Its antigen is as yet unknown.

It was with 60 Vbeta and 13 Jbeta primers that the PCR ran. Using immunoSEQ multiplex PCR, the repertoire was profiled, and TCRdb retains in-frame clones only, with some absent. The sample consists of 150,000 to 200,000 clones, 75% to 90% of them appearing once. CDR1 and CDR2 from the germline V gene are SGHNT and YENEEA. V lost 1 base, J lost 3 bases, and 6 bases stayed unmatched. The CDR3 is 16 amino acids. The chain joins TRBV11-3 to TRBJ2-3, with 8 bases lining up with TRBD2. This sequence originates from a male donor in good health and CMV-seropositive. The sample comprised PBMCs. The CDR3 DNA follows: TGTGCCAGCAGCTTAGTGGGCAGCGGGAGTACAGATACGCAGTATTTT. Translating it yields CASSLVGSGSTDTQYF. Full variable domain (missing parts from reference TRBV11-3 and TRBJ2-3): EAGVVQSPRYKIIEKKQPVAFWCNPISGHNTLYWYLQNLGQGPELLIRYENEEAVDDSQLPKDRFSAERLKGVDSTLKIQPAELGDSAVYLCASSLVGSGSTDTQYFGPGTRLTVL.